These T cell receptor beta chains were read from a single sample in a study of T cells in Graves' hyperthyroidism and ophthalmopathy. Each CDR3 protein gets one entry after TCRdb re-called the multiplex PCR reads with MiXCR. The sample includes approximately 600,000 distinct CDR3 sequences, around 15% of them seen just once. Sequenced material: blood. These receptors originate from a woman aged 40-49 years with Graves' ophthalmopathy. Both conserved end residues are part of each CDR3.

>TRBV4-1|TRBJ1-2
CASSQAVHGGHPYGYTF
>TRBV7-9|TRBJ1-1
CASSPSTIEAFF
>TRBV6-5|TRBJ1-2
CASSYSGGRYGYTF
>TRBV12-3/TRBV12-4|TRBJ1-1
CASRLTGLGVHTEAFF
>TRBV11-3|TRBJ1-1
CASSLTGAANTEAFF
>TRBV28|TRBJ1-1
CASSSQGAGETEAFF
>TRBV6-5|TRBJ2-4
CASRVEAGDIQYF
>TRBV10-3|TRBJ2-5
CAISRQGANSLETQYF
>TRBV6-1|TRBJ1-2
CASSEANGYTF
>TRBV6-2/TRBV6-3|TRBJ2-7
CASSYRSRDRVTYEQYF
>TRBV3-1|TRBJ2-7
CASSDPLGEQYF
>TRBV10-2|TRBJ2-2
CASGSQSNTGELFF
>TRBV6-5|TRBJ1-2
CASSYLGTEYGYTF
>TRBV18|TRBJ2-7
CASSPPLPQYF
>TRBV30|TRBJ1-1
CAWRGQGRTEAFF
>TRBV20-1|TRBJ2-7
CSARDGRLLYEQYF
>TRBV2|TRBJ1-6
CASSEARDRGRSPLHF
>TRBV29-1|TRBJ2-7
CSAVTSGYEQYF
>TRBV6-5|TRBJ2-7
CASSLGQTSYEQYF
>TRBV29-1|TRBJ2-7
CSVDYWGQGSYEQYF
>TRBV2|TRBJ2-7
CASSEALSSDEQYF
>TRBV28|TRBJ2-2
CASSPYRTKGGPGELFF
>TRBV10-3|TRBJ2-3
CAISPRASTDTQYF
>TRBV12-3/TRBV12-4|TRBJ2-4
CASSLVAGGNIQYF
>TRBV28|TRBJ2-4
CASTSREAGGGIQYF
>TRBV28|TRBJ2-4
CASSFAFRARSPNIQYF
>TRBV11-2|TRBJ2-5
CASSLVPPIETQYF
>TRBV29-1|TRBJ2-7
CSVVRGPGAYEQYF
>TRBV10-3|TRBJ1-3
CAIKTGNTGNTIYF
>TRBV6-1|TRBJ1-2
CASRSGTGNHGYTF
>TRBV19|TRBJ1-1
CASSIDKEPREAFF
>TRBV28|TRBJ2-7
CASSPQSDEQYF
>TRBV12-3/TRBV12-4|TRBJ1-3
CASSVTGYTIYF
>TRBV12-3/TRBV12-4|TRBJ1-5
CASSLKGQGNQPQHF
>TRBV19|TRBJ2-2
CASRGGLAGNTGELFF
>TRBV12-3/TRBV12-4|TRBJ2-1
CASSLAGGFDEQFF
>TRBV9|TRBJ1-2
CASSVGQGSGANYGYTF
>TRBV7-8|TRBJ1-2
CASSLDPGSYGYTF
>TRBV7-9|TRBJ1-2
CASSLYRTANYGYTF
>TRBV12-3/TRBV12-4|TRBJ1-5
CASSSRDIFLGNQPQHF
>TRBV27|TRBJ2-7
CASSFLTPGLGEQYF
>TRBV20-1|TRBJ2-7
CSARGTTEYYEQYF
>TRBV11-3|TRBJ1-1
CASSFERGTAFF
>TRBV19|TRBJ1-5
CASRIQGASQPQHF
>TRBV20-1|TRBJ2-2
CSASARLAGVTGELFF
>TRBV6-1|TRBJ1-2
CASSEVAGGYTF
>TRBV14|TRBJ2-7
CASSGPPTDRSFYEQYF
>TRBV4-2|TRBJ1-1
CASSLSSLGTGDLTEAFF
>TRBV12-3/TRBV12-4|TRBJ1-1
CASSSTGGGEAFF
>TRBV29-1|TRBJ2-7
CSVDGLAGVHEQYF
>TRBV4-1|TRBJ2-7
CASSQLERWEQYF
>TRBV6-2/TRBV6-3|TRBJ1-5
CASKRTGENKPQHF
>TRBV6-1|TRBJ1-5
CASSGTGGLYSNQPQHF
>TRBV19|TRBJ1-5
CASTYKPGGGFGNQPQHF
>TRBV12-3/TRBV12-4|TRBJ2-5
CASRGPTILETQYF